These 28 T cell receptor beta chains came from one sample sequenced in a study of beta chain features in type 1 diabetes. Isolated RNA was reverse transcribed in full, so expressed TCRB transcripts were sequenced. Method: immunoSEQ multiplex PCR; TCRdb's copy keeps in-frame clones and lacks some. This table has about 340,000 clones, less than 10% appearing once. Material for sequencing was central memory CD4+ T cells from blood. The receptors stem from a woman aged 18-29 years in good health.

The V and J genes are TRBV7-2 and TRBJ2-3; D gene unclear. Germline lookup yields CDR1 SGHTA and CDR2 FQGNSA. Trimming left V 6 bases short and J 4 bases short, with 14 bases between. The CDR3 is 14 residues long. The CDR3 DNA reads as TGTGCCAGCAGTCTAGGTCGGGCGGCAGATACGCAGTATTTT. Its translation is CASSLGRAADTQYF.

This chain connects TRBV7-2 to TRBJ2-3; D is unclear. The CDR3 extends over 17 amino acids. Looked up from germline, CDR1 is SGHTA and CDR2 is FQGNSA. V lost 5 bases and J lost 4, with 22 bases in between. CDR3 DNA: TGTGCCAGCAGCCTAAGTGGTGGAGTGGGTTTCGCAGATACGCAGTATTTT. It encodes CASSLSGGVGFADTQYF.

This clone was found a few times. For the CDR3, the DNA is TGTGCCACCAAGGACGGAGTGAATGACTATGGCTACACCTTC. Translating it yields CATKDGVNDYGYTF. The chain employs TRBV6-5 and TRBJ1-2; D uncertain. The CDR3 consists of 14 residues. Germline V lookup: CDR1 MNHEY, CDR2 SVGAGI. Trimming stripped 10 bases from V and 3 bases from J, with 18 bases between.

V usage is TRBV19 and J usage is TRBJ1-2; D gene ambiguous. The V end lost 2 bases, the J end lost 2 bases, and 3 bases lay between the germline ends. CDR3 size: 12 residues. CDR1 LNHDA and CDR2 SQIVND come from the germline V gene (reference sequence). CDR3 nucleotides: TGTGCCAGTAGTATATGGAACTATGGCTACACCTTC. As protein: CASSIWNYGYTF.

This clone was counted only a few times. V usage is TRBV19 and J usage is TRBJ2-6; D uncertain. V shed 3 bases and J shed 1 base, with 7 bases lying between them. Germline CDR1 LNHDA, CDR2 SQIVND (reference sequence). This CDR3 spans 15 amino acids. The CDR3 reads CASSIPWSGANVLTF. CDR3 DNA sequence: TGTGCCAGTAGTATCCCGTGGTCTGGGGCCAACGTCCTGACTTTC.

This clone has only a few counts. The rearrangement links TRBV4-3 to TRBJ1-1, with 9 bases that match TRBD1. With 0 bases clipped from V and 0 bases from J, the junction kept 14 bases outside the gene matches. Germline lookup yields CDR1 LGHNA and CDR2 YSLEER. CDR3 length: 20 residues. CDR3 in amino acids: CASSQDLTGQGSVMNTEAFF. CDR3 nucleotide sequence: TGCGCCAGCAGCCAAGATCTAACGGGACAGGGATCGGTAATGAACACTGAAGCTTTCTTT.

There are many counts of this clone. This chain uses TRBV11-1 with TRBJ1-2, with unresolved D. V lost 4 bases and J 1 base, leaving 4 bases between the germline ends. The CDR3 is made up of 12 amino acids. Germline loops: CDR1 SGHAT, CDR2 FQDESV (reference sequence). The CDR3 sequence: CASSYHNYGYTF. The CDR3 DNA reads TGTGCCAGCAGCTACCATAACTATGGCTACACCTTC.

Ten or more counts support this clone. The rearrangement links TRBV10-3 to TRBJ1-1, with D perhaps TRBD1 (6 bases). Germline lookup yields CDR1 ENHRY and CDR2 SYGVKD. V lost 4 bases to trimming and J lost 2 bases, with 8 bases between them. The CDR3 is 13 amino acids. This chain's CDR3 is CAISVTGNTEAFF. DNA of the CDR3: TGTGCCATCAGTGTGACAGGCAACACTGAAGCTTTCTTT.

The CDR3 loop reads CASSKSGYEQYF. CDR3 nucleotides: TGTGCCAGCAGTAAAAGTGGGTACGAGCAGTACTTC. The chain combines TRBV13 with TRBJ2-5; D is undetermined. The J call may be in error: the DNA end matches TRBJ2-7 better. Per germline, CDR1 PRHDT and CDR2 FYEKMQ (reference sequence). CDR3 length: 12 amino acids.

The chain links TRBV4-2 to TRBJ1-2; 7 bases map to TRBD1. V was clipped by 1 base and J by 9 bases; unmatched bases: 8. The V gene's germline CDR1 is LGHNA and CDR2 YNFKEQ. There are 14 residues in the CDR3. The CDR3 protein is CASSQGDSPFSYTF. The CDR3 region has the DNA TGTGCCAGCAGCCAAGGGGACAGCCCGTTCAGCTACACCTTC.

This chain uses TRBV28 with TRBJ1-2; D is uncertain. The CDR3 is 15 residues long. Germline CDR1 is MDHEN and CDR2 is SYDVKM. The germline V and J ends were trimmed by 8 bases and 0 bases, with 16 bases remaining between them. The CDR3 DNA is TGTGCCAGCGGGCCTACAACTTTCACTAACTATGGCTACACCTTC. This sequence encodes CASGPTTFTNYGYTF.

V and J are TRBV7-2 and TRBJ2-7; D not certain. Germline assignment: CDR1 SGHTA and CDR2 FQGNSA. This CDR3 spans 14 amino acids. The V end was cut by 1 base, the J end by 2 bases, with 9 bases between. The CDR3 reads CASSLVPMAYEQYF. In DNA, the CDR3 is TGTGCCAGCAGCTTAGTCCCAATGGCCTACGAGCAGTACTTC.

The genes are TRBV27 and TRBJ2-3; tentatively, D is TRBD1 or TRBD2 (5 bases each). The V end was cut by 3 bases, the J end by 6 bases, with 16 bases between. Germline CDR1 MNHEY, CDR2 SMNVEV (reference sequence). CDR3 length: 15 amino acids. CDR3 DNA: TGTGCCAGCAGTTTCCGGAGAGGGGTTGGTGATACGCAGTATTTT. Encoded protein: CASSFRRGVGDTQYF.

V gene TRBV21-1 combines with J gene TRBJ1-1. TRBV21-1 is tagged as a pseudogene. CDR3 length: 14 residues. CDR3 protein: CASSTMGPYTEAFF. The CDR3 bases are TGTGCCAGCAGCACGATGGGTCCCTACACTGAAGCTTTCTTT.

This clone was recorded a few times. The rearrangement uses TRBV7-3 and TRBJ2-1; D is perhaps TRBD1 or TRBD2 (5 bases each). Germline CDR1 SGHTA, CDR2 FQGTGA. Deletions cut 3 bases from V and 6 bases from J, with 12 bases between. This CDR3 spans 14 amino acids. CDR3 in amino acids: CASSLFRDPNEQFF. The CDR3 DNA follows: TGTGCCAGCAGCTTGTTCAGGGACCCCAATGAGCAGTTCTTC.

This chain connects TRBV4-3 to TRBJ1-2; D is unresolved. V lost 1 base and J lost 8, with 11 bases in between. Per the germline V gene, CDR1 is LGHNA and CDR2 is YSLEER. The CDR3 is 13 amino acids. The CDR3 spells CASSQAEKTGYTF. CDR3 sequence (DNA): TGCGCCAGCAGCCAAGCTGAGAAGACGGGCTACACCTTC.

The chain employs TRBV6-1 and TRBJ2-3; 8 bases are a match to TRBD2. The V and J ends lost 8 bases and 6 bases, in that order; junction bases with no gene match: 4. The CDR3 has 12 amino acids. The germline V gene has CDR1 MNHNS and CDR2 SASEGT. CDR3 in amino acids: CASGTRGDTQYF. Here the CDR3 DNA reads TGTGCCAGCGGGACTAGGGGGGATACGCAGTATTTT.

This clone has more than one count but fewer than ten. V and J are TRBV2 and TRBJ2-3, with D hard to call. The germline V gene has CDR1 SNHLY and CDR2 FYNNEI. The CDR3 totals 16 residues. Trimming took off 8 bases at V and 3 bases at J, with 21 bases between the two ends. CDR3 amino acids: CASPSASSIRTDTQYF. CDR3 coding DNA: TGTGCCAGCCCCTCCGCCTCGTCGATAAGAACAGATACGCAGTATTTT.

The V gene is TRBV4-2, the J gene TRBJ2-3; 8 nucleotides align to TRBD2. Losses at the gene ends were 0 bases for V and 2 bases for J; bases not matched to a gene: 7. The CDR3 length is 17 residues. Germline V gene sequence: CDR1 LGHNA, CDR2 YNFKEQ. The CDR3 protein is CASSQDPRGGATDTQYF. In nucleotides, the CDR3 is TGTGCCAGCAGCCAAGATCCCCGGGGGGGGGCCACAGATACGCAGTATTTT.

About this clone itself: A junction boundary mismatches the germline segment, possibly from a read error. The CDR3 spells CASSLGRLDTQYF. The CDR3 DNA reads TGTGCTAGCAGCTTAGGTCGGTTAGATACGCAGTATTTT. V is TRBV7-9 and J is TRBJ2-3; D is uncertain. The CDR3 extends over 13 amino acids. Germline-derived CDR1 and CDR2 are SEHNR and FQNEAQ (reference sequence).

This clone was found a few times. The rearrangement uses TRBV5-4 and TRBJ2-2, with D uncertain. CDR3 size: 16 residues. In germline, CDR1 is SGHNT, CDR2 YYREEE (reference sequence). Between the trimmed V and J ends, which lost 0 bases and 0 bases, there was a span of 9 bases. The CDR3 sequence is CASSLAPTANTGELFF. The CDR3 DNA follows: TGTGCCAGCAGCTTGGCCCCCACCGCGAACACCGGGGAGCTGTTTTTT.

The chain is built from TRBV4-3 and TRBJ2-3; D unresolved. Germline CDR1 and CDR2: LGHNA and YSLEER. The length of the CDR3 is 16 residues. V gave up 0 bases and J gave up 5 bases, with 15 bases separating them. CDR3 sequence reads: CASSQEGGLVRDTQYF. In DNA, the CDR3 is TGCGCCAGCAGCCAAGAAGGTGGTCTAGTTCGAGATACGCAGTATTTT.

V and J are TRBV5-1 and TRBJ2-1, with 7 positions matching TRBD2. The CDR3 has 15 residues. With V trimmed by 7 bases and J by 2 bases, 9 bases remained unmatched. Germline lookup yields CDR1 SGHRS and CDR2 YFSETQ. In DNA form, the CDR3 reads TGCGCCAGCTGGGGGAGCGGGGTCACCTACAATGAGCAGTTCTTC. Protein product: CASWGSGVTYNEQFF.

The chain recombines TRBV5-4 with TRBJ2-3, with TRBD1 matching 9 bases. Germline trimming cut 4 bases from V and 2 bases from J; bases unmatched to any gene: 8. CDR3 length: 16 residues. Germline V lookup: CDR1 SGHNT, CDR2 YYREEE (reference sequence). The CDR3 protein is CASSPTTGGTTDTQYF. The CDR3 coding sequence is TGTGCCAGCAGCCCCACGACAGGGGGGACCACAGATACGCAGTATTTT.

This clone was observed a handful of times. The chain couples TRBV7-2 to TRBJ2-2, with TRBD1 as a possible D gene (6 bases). The CDR3 extends over 14 amino acids. V was shortened by 5 bases and J by 6 bases, with 13 bases between the two germline ends. CDR1 is SGHTA and CDR2 is FQGNSA in the germline V gene. The CDR3 reads CASSAQGFAGELFF. DNA of the CDR3: TGTGCCAGCAGCGCACAGGGCTTCGCCGGGGAGCTGTTTTTT.

The V and J genes are TRBV28 and TRBJ1-2; D might be TRBD1 (5 bases). CDR1 is MDHEN and CDR2 is SYDVKM in the germline V gene. The V end was cut by 7 bases, the J end by 3 bases, with 9 bases between. The CDR3 has 12 amino acids. The CDR3 DNA sequence: TGTGCCAGCACGAAGACAGACTATGGCTACACCTTC. This translates into CASTKTDYGYTF.

This clone was detected a few times. J is TRBJ2-1 and V is TRBV7-2, with D maybe TRBD2 (6 bases). The V gene lost 9 bases and the J gene lost 4 bases, with 13 bases spanning the gap. The germline V gene has CDR1 SGHTA and CDR2 FQGNSA. This CDR3 region has 13 residues. The CDR3 DNA is TGTGCCAGTGTATGGGCGGGGTACAATGAGCAGTTCTTC. It translates to CASVWAGYNEQFF.

This chain uses TRBV28 with TRBJ2-3, with D unresolved. Looked up from germline, CDR1 is MDHEN and CDR2 is SYDVKM. The CDR3 is 16 amino acids. V shed 8 bases and J shed 1 base, with 19 bases lying between them. The CDR3 DNA reads as TGTGCCAGCCCTTTAGTCGCCAACGTATGCACAGATACGCAGTATTTT. Protein: CASPLVANVCTDTQYF.